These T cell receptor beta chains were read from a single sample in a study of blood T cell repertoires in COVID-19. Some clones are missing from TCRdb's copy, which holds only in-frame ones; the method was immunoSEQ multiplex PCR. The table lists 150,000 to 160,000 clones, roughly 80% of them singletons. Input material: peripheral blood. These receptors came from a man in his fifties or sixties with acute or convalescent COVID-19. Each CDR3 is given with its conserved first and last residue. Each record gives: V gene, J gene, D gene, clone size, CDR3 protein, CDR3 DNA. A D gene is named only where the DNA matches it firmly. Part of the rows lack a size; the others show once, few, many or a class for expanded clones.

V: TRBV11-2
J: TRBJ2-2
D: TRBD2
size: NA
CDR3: CASSWVLAGAGELFF
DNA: TGTGCCAGCAGCTGGGTTTTAGCGGGAGCCGGGGAGCTGTTTTTT

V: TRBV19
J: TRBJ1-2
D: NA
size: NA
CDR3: CASSIGQGYFYGYTF
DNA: TGTGCCAGTAGTATCGGCCAGGGGTACTTCTATGGCTACACCTTC

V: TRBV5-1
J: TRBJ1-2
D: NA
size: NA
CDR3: CASRTVSNYGYTF
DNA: TGCGCCAGCAGGACAGTTTCTAACTATGGCTACACCTTC

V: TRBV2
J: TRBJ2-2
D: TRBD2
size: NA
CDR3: CASSERLAGVAGELFF
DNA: TGTGCCAGCAGTGAACGACTAGCGGGAGTGGCCGGGGAGCTGTTTTTT

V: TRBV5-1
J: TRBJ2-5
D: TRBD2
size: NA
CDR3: CASSLAGGGGQETQYF
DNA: TGCGCCAGCAGCTTGGCTGGCGGGGGGGGACAAGAGACCCAGTACTTC

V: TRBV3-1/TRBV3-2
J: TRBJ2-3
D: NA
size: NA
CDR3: CASSQSLGGTQYF
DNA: TGTGCCAGCAGCCAGTCGCTGGGAGGTACGCAGTATTTT

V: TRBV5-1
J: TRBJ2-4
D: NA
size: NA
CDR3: CASSLVPGGRENIQYF
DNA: TGCGCCAGCAGCTTGGTCCCCGGGGGGCGGGAAAACATTCAGTACTTC

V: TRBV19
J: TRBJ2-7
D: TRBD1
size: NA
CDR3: CASSLRPGGYEQYF
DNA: TGTGCCAGTTCCCTACGGCCAGGGGGCTACGAGCAGTACTTC

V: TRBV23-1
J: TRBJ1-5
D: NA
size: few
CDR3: CASRRKTGQIYQPQHF
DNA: TGCGCCAGCAGGCGAAAGACCGGACAGATTTATCAGCCCCAGCATTTT

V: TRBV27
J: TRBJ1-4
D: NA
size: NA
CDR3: CASSSNRQRKLFF
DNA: TGTGCCAGCAGTTCGAACAGACAGAGGAAACTGTTTTTT

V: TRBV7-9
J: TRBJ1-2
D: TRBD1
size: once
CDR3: CASSLGTVHGYTF
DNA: TGTGCCAGCAGCCTGGGGACAGTCCATGGCTACACCTTC

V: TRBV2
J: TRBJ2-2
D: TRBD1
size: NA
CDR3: CASSDNRGMGGELFF
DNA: TGTGCCAGCAGTGATAACAGGGGAATGGGCGGGGAGCTGTTTTTT

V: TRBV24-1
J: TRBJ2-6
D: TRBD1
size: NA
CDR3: CATSMTGGASGANVLTF
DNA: TGTGCCACCAGTATGACAGGGGGCGCATCTGGGGCCAACGTCCTGACTTTC

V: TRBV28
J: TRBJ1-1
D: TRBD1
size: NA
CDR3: CASTDRGLRMNTEAFF
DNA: TGTGCCAGCACCGACAGGGGACTTCGAATGAACACTGAAGCTTTCTTT

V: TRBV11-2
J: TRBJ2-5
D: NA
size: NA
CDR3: CASSGDRRYQETQYF
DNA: TGTGCCAGCAGCGGTGACAGACGTTACCAAGAGACCCAGTACTTC

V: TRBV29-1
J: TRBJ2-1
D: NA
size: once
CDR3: CSVEDRGQGYNEQFF
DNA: TGCAGCGTTGAAGATCGAGGACAAGGCTACAATGAGCAGTTCTTC

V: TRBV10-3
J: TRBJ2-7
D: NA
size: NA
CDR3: CAISDRGGVGSYEQYF
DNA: TGTGCCATCAGTGATCGCGGCGGCGTTGGCTCCTACGAGCAGTACTTC

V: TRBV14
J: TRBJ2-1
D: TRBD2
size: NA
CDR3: CASSQEVASGRAYSYNEQFF
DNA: TGTGCCAGCAGCCAAGAGGTGGCTAGCGGGAGGGCCTACTCCTACAATGAGCAGTTCTTC

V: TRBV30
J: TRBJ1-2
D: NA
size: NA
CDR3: CAWSWSDGRGYGYTF
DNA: TGTGCCTGGAGTTGGTCGGACGGACGGGGCTATGGCTACACCTTC

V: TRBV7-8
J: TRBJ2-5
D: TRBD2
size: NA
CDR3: CASSLGGAGEEQETQYF
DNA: TGTGCCAGCAGCTTAGGGGGAGCGGGGGAGGAGCAAGAGACCCAGTACTTC

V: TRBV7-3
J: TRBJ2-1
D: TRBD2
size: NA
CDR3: CASSTNSGRPYNEQFF
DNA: TGTGCCAGCAGCACCAATAGCGGGAGGCCATACAATGAGCAGTTCTTC

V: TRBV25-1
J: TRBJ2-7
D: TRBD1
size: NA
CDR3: CASEGDPGQGTYEQYF
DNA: TGTGCCAGCGAAGGGGACCCGGGACAGGGCACCTACGAGCAGTACTTC

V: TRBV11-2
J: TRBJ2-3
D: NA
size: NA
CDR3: CASSLAQADTQYF
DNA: TGTGCCAGCAGCTTAGCCCAGGCAGATACGCAGTATTTT

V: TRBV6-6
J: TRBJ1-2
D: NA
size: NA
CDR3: CASIDTSNYGYTF
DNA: TGTGCCAGCATCGACACGTCTAACTATGGCTACACCTTC

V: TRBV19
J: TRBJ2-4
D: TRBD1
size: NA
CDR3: CASSIDQDRGNIQYF
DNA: TGTGCCAGTAGTATAGATCAGGACAGGGGGAACATTCAGTACTTC

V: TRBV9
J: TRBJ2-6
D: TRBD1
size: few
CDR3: CASMKGGAGANVLTF
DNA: TGTGCCAGCATGAAAGGGGGCGCTGGGGCCAACGTCCTGACTTTC

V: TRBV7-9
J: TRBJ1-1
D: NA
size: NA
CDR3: CASSPGHSRNTEAFF
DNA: TGTGCCAGCAGCCCCGGACACAGCCGGAACACTGAAGCTTTCTTT

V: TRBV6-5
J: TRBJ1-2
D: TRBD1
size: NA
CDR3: CASSMATGDPYGYTF
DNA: TGTGCCAGCAGTATGGCGACAGGGGACCCCTATGGCTACACCTTC

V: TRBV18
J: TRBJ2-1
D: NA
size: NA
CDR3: CASSPLPRTGAYNEQFF
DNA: TGTGCCAGCTCACCACTCCCGAGGACTGGAGCGTACAATGAGCAGTTCTTC

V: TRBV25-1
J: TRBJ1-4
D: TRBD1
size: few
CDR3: CASSRQGLAKLFF
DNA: TGTGCCAGCAGTAGACAGGGTTTAGCAAAACTGTTTTTT

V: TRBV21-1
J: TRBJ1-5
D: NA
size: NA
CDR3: CASSSPGQSGAPQHF
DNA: TGTGCCAGCAGCAGCCCGGGACAGTCCGGGGCGCCCCAGCATTTT

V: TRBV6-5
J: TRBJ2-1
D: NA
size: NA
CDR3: CASSGGGPREQFF
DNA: TGTGCCAGCAGCGGCGGGGGCCCTCGGGAGCAGTTCTTC